The source of this TCR beta chain is a study of identical twins. Worth noting for this clonotype: Its antigen is still unknown. The junction differs from germline at one of its ends, possibly a read error.

The CDR3 is 13 residues long. Germline CDR1 and CDR2: DFQATT and SNEGSKA (reference sequence). Findings and limits, study-wide: Models underestimated how often monozygotic twins shared out-of-frame TCR alpha. Sharing of beta out-of-frame sequences by twins showed a weaker excess.

TCRdb processed the 5' RACE reads anew with MiXCR; each CDR3 protein has one entry. The sample yields around 1.7 million distinct CDR3 sequences, under 35% seen once. The rearrangement uses TRBV20-1 and TRBJ1-1, with D uncertain. Material for sequencing was cord blood. This receptor was taken from a newborn girl in good health. The CDR3 nucleotides read TGCAGTGCCAGAGAGAGGAGGTCAGGTGAAGCTTTCTTT. Its translation is CSARERRSGEAFF.